This entry concerns a single T cell receptor (beta chain). V was shortened by 5 bases and J by 3 bases, with 14 bases between the two germline ends. This CDR3 has 15 residues. The germline CDR1 and CDR2 sequences are SGHTA and FQGNSA. Generated by immunoSEQ multiplex PCR, the TCRdb table keeps only in-frame clones and is missing some. The table includes around 240,000 clones, approximately 85% detected once. The data belong to a study of blood T cell repertoires in COVID-19. Clinical history reported by participants formed the basis on which cohorts were assigned. The sequence was obtained from a woman aged 50 to 65 who had recovered from COVID-19. The sample taken for sequencing was PBMCs or T cells enriched from blood (not recorded which). The J gene is TRBJ1-5, the V gene TRBV7-2, with TRBD1 as a possible D gene (5 bases). The CDR3 region is CASSQPGELNQPQHF. DNA for the CDR3: TGTGCCAGCAGCCAGCCGGGGGAGCTCAATCAGCCCCAGCATTTT.